This TCR beta chain was captured by sequencing in a study of blood T cell repertoires in COVID-19 (dated by TCRdb to 2020 to 2022). Describing the broader study: The collaborator samples originated in the United States, Italy and Spain and spanned the acute and convalescent phases of COVID-19. The repertoires were released in a freely available public database intended as a resource for research on the immune response to SARS-CoV-2. Deeply sampled blood TCRbeta repertoires from subjects exposed to, actively infected with, or recovered from COVID-19 were included in the dataset. Where available, HLA class I and class II types were taken from metadata supplied by the sample provider and were not determined by assay-based typing. Sample metadata almost always included a de-identified subject ID, COVID-19 status, age in years and sex. The material from the prospective study consisted of cDNA or gDNA derived from T cells, B-cell-depleted T cells, or PBMCs. The samples were drawn from the first 160 participants of the ongoing ImmuneRACE study and from 1,254 subjects provided by 6 global collaborators. The investigation overall reported the following: The amount of clinical and demographic metadata varied by source and participant and was provided uncurated.

TCRbeta CDR3 regions were amplified from genomic DNA by means of the immunoSEQ Assay, a bias-controlled multiplex PCR. On the study's bioinformatics: The number of nucleated cells in each sample was estimated from the amplification of reference gene primers within the assay. To quantify the absolute abundance of each unique TCRbeta CDR3 rearrangement, sequence reads were collapsed and filtered. For each sample, productive Simpson clonality was calculated as the square root of Simpson's diversity index across productive rearrangements. The table comes from immuneACCESS by way of TCRdb, which keeps in-frame sequences with V and J called. Part of the clones is missing from these tables; in studies checked, under half for an unresolved V gene and the rest for unknown reasons. D and trimming come from the DNA, and the V and J calls and clone size come from that table. In all, the sample holds roughly 140,000 clones, and roughly 85% of those were seen once. Of the sample, around 8% falls within the top ten clones.

In Seattle, one collaborating source enrolled patients while the infection was active and tracked those patients longitudinally over the course of disease. Collaborating institutions collected whole blood in K2EDTA tubes following their own protocols. For TCRbeta analysis, collaborators shipped samples as frozen whole blood, isolated PBMCs, or DNA extracted from either of those sample types. The germline V and J ends show losses of 4 bases and 2 bases respectively, and no gene match explains 7 bases of the junction. The germline V gene supplies CDR1 MNHEY and CDR2 SVGAGI. Measured from the cysteine to the phenylalanine, the CDR3 is 15 residues long. The kept DNA is CDR3 alone, 45 bases in frame from the first base. A remark on this clone: What antigen it recognizes has not been identified. The record has no base qualities; no much larger clone is one base away.

Sequencing input: peripheral blood. The rearranged chain carries TRBV6-5 and TRBJ2-7, and 8 junction bases match TRBD2. The sequence derives from a woman aged 55-70 years with COVID-19, enrolled during active disease. The nucleotide sequence reads as follows: TGTGCCAGCAGTTTCGGGACTAGGGGCCCCTACGAGCAGTACTTC. This translates into CASSFGTRGPYEQYF.